These T cell receptor beta chains were read from a single sample in a study of beta chain features in type 1 diabetes. Repertoires were generated with immunoSEQ multiplex PCR, while TCRdb's copy carries only in-frame clones and drops some. The sample lists some 220,000 clones; roughly 10% were seen once. The sequencing sample was made of central memory CD4+ T cells from blood. The source of these receptors is a man younger than 35 in good health. Both conserved end residues are part of each CDR3. A D gene is named only where the DNA matches it firmly. Expanded clones get a size class; other rows say once, few or many, or leave the size out.

size: few
D: TRBD2
V: TRBV19
J: TRBJ2-5
length: 16
DNA: TGTGCCAGTAGTCTACAGGGACTAGCGGGAGGGGAGACCCAGTACTTC
CDR3: CASSLQGLAGGETQYF

size: few
D: .
V: TRBV28
J: TRBJ2-4
length: 17
DNA: TGTGCCAGCAGTTCCAGGAGGGGCAGCAAAGCCAAAAACAATCAGTACTTC
CDR3: CASSSRRGSKAKNNQYF

size: .
D: .
V: TRBV9
J: TRBJ2-2
length: 15
DNA: TGTGCCAGCAGCGACCTGACAGTGAACACCGGGGAGCTGTTTTTT
CDR3: CASSDLTVNTGELFF

size: many
D: TRBD2
V: TRBV9
J: TRBJ2-3
length: 16
DNA: TGTGCCAGCAGCGCCGATAGCGGGAGGGCCGCAGATACGCAGTATTTT
CDR3: CASSADSGRAADTQYF

size: .
D: .
V: TRBV6-5
J: TRBJ1-2
length: 14
DNA: TGTGCCAGCAGTCCGACAGCGTCTAACTATGGCTACACCTTC
CDR3: CASSPTASNYGYTF

size: .
D: .
V: TRBV7-2
J: TRBJ1-2
length: 14
DNA: TGTGCCAGCAGCCGGACAGTAGCTAACTATGGCTACACCTTC
CDR3: CASSRTVANYGYTF

size: .
D: TRBD2
V: TRBV29-1
J: TRBJ2-1
length: 15
DNA: TGCAGCGTTCCCCGGACTAGCGGGAGTTACAATGAGCAGTTCTTC
CDR3: CSVPRTSGSYNEQFF

size: many
D: TRBD2
V: TRBV18
J: TRBJ2-3
length: 15
DNA: TGTGCCAGCTCACCACAAGGGAGGGGCACAGATACGCAGTATTTT
CDR3: CASSPQGRGTDTQYF

size: many
D: .
V: TRBV7-3
J: TRBJ1-1
length: 14
DNA: TGTGCCAGCAGCCCGACTGGATGGGGGACTGAAGCTTTCTTT
CDR3: CASSPTGWGTEAFF

size: few
D: .
V: TRBV7-3
J: TRBJ2-1
length: 15
DNA: TGTGCCAGCTCTAGGGGAGGGGGCCTCTACAATGAGCAGTTCTTC
CDR3: CASSRGGGLYNEQFF

size: few
D: TRBD1
V: TRBV4-3
J: TRBJ2-7
length: 15
DNA: TGCGCCAGCAGCCGATCCACGACAGGGTCTTACGAGCAGTACTTC
CDR3: CASSRSTTGSYEQYF

size: .
D: .
V: TRBV10-3
J: TRBJ2-7
length: 12
DNA: TGTGCCATCAGTGAGAGGACGCCCGAGCAGTACTTC
CDR3: CAISERTPEQYF

size: .
D: TRBD1
V: TRBV6-1
J: TRBJ2-3
length: 15
DNA: TGTGCCATCAGTGAGCAATCGACAGGGCCAGATACGCAGTATTTT
CDR3: CAISEQSTGPDTQYF

size: .
D: .
V: TRBV19
J: TRBJ2-1
length: 16
DNA: TGTGCCAGTAGTGCGATCTCCGGGACCACCTACAATGAGCAGTTCTTC
CDR3: CASSAISGTTYNEQFF

size: .
D: .
V: TRBV4-1
J: TRBJ2-7
length: 14
DNA: TGCGCCAGCAGCCAAGTTACAAGGGTCGGCGAGCAGTACTTC
CDR3: CASSQVTRVGEQYF

size: .
D: .
V: TRBV5-6
J: TRBJ2-3
length: 15
DNA: TGTGCCAGCAGCTTGTCTGGCGGGAGCACAGATACGCAGTATTTT
CDR3: CASSLSGGSTDTQYF

size: few
D: .
V: TRBV11-2
J: TRBJ2-2
length: 16
DNA: TGTGCCAGCAGCTTAGTTACGGGGGCCCCCACCGGGGAGCTGTTTTTT
CDR3: CASSLVTGAPTGELFF

size: .
D: TRBD2
V: TRBV9
J: TRBJ2-5
length: 15
DNA: TGTGCCAGCAGCGGACTAGCGGGAGTACGAGAGACCCAGTACTTC
CDR3: CASSGLAGVRETQYF

size: .
D: .
V: TRBV7-2
J: TRBJ2-7
length: 14
DNA: TGTGCCAGCAGCTTAGCGAGGAGCTCCTACGAGCAGTACTTC
CDR3: CASSLARSSYEQYF

size: .
D: TRBD1
V: TRBV6-5
J: TRBJ2-7
length: 15
DNA: TGTGCCAGCAGTTACAGAGGGGGCAAGGTCTACGAGCAGTACTTC
CDR3: CASSYRGGKVYEQYF

size: .
D: .
V: TRBV19
J: TRBJ2-7
length: 15
DNA: TGTGCCAGTAGTATAGACCCCCCGGGAGCCAGCGAGCAGTACTTC
CDR3: CASSIDPPGASEQYF

size: .
D: TRBD1
V: TRBV5-1
J: TRBJ2-7
length: 16
DNA: TGCGCCAGCAGCTTTCTGGAGTCAGGGGGCAACTACGAGCAGTACTTC
CDR3: CASSFLESGGNYEQYF

size: .
D: TRBD1
V: TRBV9
J: TRBJ2-1
length: 14
DNA: TGTGCCAGCAGCGTAGACACAGGGGGACGTGAGCAGTTCTTC
CDR3: CASSVDTGGREQFF

size: .
D: TRBD2
V: TRBV7-2
J: TRBJ2-5
length: 16
DNA: TGTGCCAGCAGCTCGGCCGGGACTAGCGGGAGAGAGACCCAGTACTTC
CDR3: CASSSAGTSGRETQYF

size: many
D: TRBD1
V: TRBV2
J: TRBJ2-7
length: 13
DNA: TGTGCCAGCGACCGCGACAGGGGGCGCGAGCAGTACTTC
CDR3: CASDRDRGREQYF

size: few
D: TRBD1
V: TRBV7-9
J: TRBJ2-3
length: 15
DNA: TGTGCCAGCAGCCGGACAGGAGCTAGCACAGATACGCAGTATTTT
CDR3: CASSRTGASTDTQYF

size: .
D: .
V: TRBV30
J: TRBJ1-2
length: 13
DNA: TGTGCCTTTCTCAGGGGAGCTAACTATGGCTACACCTTC
CDR3: CAFLRGANYGYTF

size: many
D: TRBD2
V: TRBV5-4
J: TRBJ2-3
length: 15
DNA: TGTGCCAGCAGCTCCAGCGGGACCGGCACAGATACGCAGTATTTT
CDR3: CASSSSGTGTDTQYF

size: .
D: .
V: TRBV7-2
J: TRBJ2-7
length: 12
DNA: TGTGCCAGCAGCCGAACCTCCTACGAGCAGTACTTC
CDR3: CASSRTSYEQYF

size: few
D: .
V: TRBV4-2
J: TRBJ2-1
length: 14
DNA: TGTGCCAGCAGCCAAGTAATACGCGGCTATGAGCAGTTCTTC
CDR3: CASSQVIRGYEQFF

size: .
D: .
V: TRBV6-5
J: TRBJ2-7
length: 15
DNA: TGTGCCAGCAGTTACAACCAGGGTCGGACCTACGAGCAGTACTTC
CDR3: CASSYNQGRTYEQYF

size: few
D: .
V: TRBV7-9
J: TRBJ2-3
length: 15
DNA: TGTGCCAGCAGCCCCTCGAGGAGGTCGGGGGATACGCAGTATTTT
CDR3: CASSPSRRSGDTQYF

size: few
D: TRBD2
V: TRBV7-2
J: TRBJ2-5
length: 18
DNA: TGTGCCAGCAGCCCGAAGTGGGTTGGTAGCGGGAGTCAAGAGACCCAGTACTTC
CDR3: CASSPKWVGSGSQETQYF

size: .
D: .
V: TRBV5-4
J: TRBJ2-7
length: 13
DNA: TGTGCCAGCAGCGCCCGGGACGGCTACGAGCAGTACTTC
CDR3: CASSARDGYEQYF

size: few
D: .
V: TRBV29-1
J: TRBJ2-1
length: 14
DNA: TGCAGCGGGGGGGCACTGGGTTCCTACAATGAGCAGTTCTTC
CDR3: CSGGALGSYNEQFF

size: few
D: .
V: TRBV7-9
J: TRBJ2-5
length: 16
DNA: TGTGCCAGCAGCCGAATTCGGGGGTTAGGTAAAGAGACCCAGTACTTC
CDR3: CASSRIRGLGKETQYF

size: many
D: TRBD2
V: TRBV7-8
J: TRBJ2-1
length: 12
DNA: TGTGCCAGCAGCTGGACTAGCCGGGAGCAGTTCTTC
CDR3: CASSWTSREQFF

size: few
D: TRBD2
V: TRBV30
J: TRBJ2-1
length: 18
DNA: TGTGCCTGGAGTGCCCCCCACTGGCGGGAGAGCTCCTACAATGAGCAGTTCTTC
CDR3: CAWSAPHWRESSYNEQFF

size: .
D: TRBD1
V: TRBV7-2
J: TRBJ2-1
length: 15
DNA: TGTGCCAGCAGCTTTTACAGGGGAGCCTACAATGAGCAGTTCTTC
CDR3: CASSFYRGAYNEQFF

size: few
D: .
V: TRBV7-3
J: TRBJ2-4
length: 13
DNA: TGTGCCAGCAGCCCAGGGAGCAAAAACATTCAGTACTTC
CDR3: CASSPGSKNIQYF

size: .
D: TRBD1
V: TRBV2
J: TRBJ1-2
length: 14
DNA: TGTGCCAGCAGCCGACAGGGGCCCAACTATGGCTACACCTTC
CDR3: CASSRQGPNYGYTF

size: few
D: .
V: TRBV29-1
J: TRBJ2-6
length: 17
DNA: TGCAGCGTTGAAGGGCCGGGGCCTCTCTCTGGGGCCAACGTCCTGACTTTC
CDR3: CSVEGPGPLSGANVLTF

size: few
D: .
V: TRBV27
J: TRBJ2-6
length: 16
DNA: TGTGCCAGCAGTCCCCGCGCGGCCGTCGGGGCCAACGTCCTGACTTTC
CDR3: CASSPRAAVGANVLTF

size: many
D: .
V: TRBV4-2
J: TRBJ2-1
length: 17
DNA: TGTGCCAGCAGCCGGGCCAAACAGGAGGGAGGCGGTAATGAGCAGTTCTTC
CDR3: CASSRAKQEGGGNEQFF

size: .
D: .
V: TRBV7-3
J: TRBJ2-1
length: 13
DNA: TGTGCCAGCAGCAATCAGGGGCCATCCGAGCAGTTCTTC
CDR3: CASSNQGPSEQFF

size: .
D: TRBD2
V: TRBV30
J: TRBJ2-5
length: 13
DNA: TGTGCCTGGAGTGGCGGGGGGGTAGGGACCCAGTACTTC
CDR3: CAWSGGGVGTQYF

size: many
D: .
V: TRBV25-1
J: TRBJ2-1
length: 11
DNA: TGTGCCAGCTCAACCCGGAATGAGCAGTTCTTC
CDR3: CASSTRNEQFF

size: .
D: .
V: TRBV19
J: TRBJ2-5
length: 12
DNA: TGTGCCAGTAGTGTGAACAGCAGGTCCCAGTACTTC
CDR3: CASSVNSRSQYF

size: few
D: .
V: TRBV28
J: TRBJ2-7
length: 13
DNA: TGTGCCAGCAGTTTATCGAGATCCTACGAGCAGTACTTC
CDR3: CASSLSRSYEQYF

size: .
D: TRBD2
V: TRBV7-2
J: TRBJ2-5
length: 16
DNA: TGTGCCAGCAGCTTGGGAGGGACCAACTCTGGCGGGACCCAGTACTTC
CDR3: CASSLGGTNSGGTQYF

size: .
D: .
V: TRBV9
J: TRBJ1-2
length: 14
DNA: TGTGCCAGCAGCGTAGACGGACACAACTATGGCTACACCTTC
CDR3: CASSVDGHNYGYTF

size: many
D: TRBD2
V: TRBV30
J: TRBJ2-6
length: 15
DNA: TGTGCCTGGACTAGCGGCCTCTCTGGGGCCAACGTCCTGACTTTC
CDR3: CAWTSGLSGANVLTF

size: few
D: .
V: TRBV15
J: TRBJ2-5
length: 12
DNA: TGTGCCACCAGTCGGCTAGGGGAGACCCAGTACTTC
CDR3: CATSRLGETQYF

size: many
D: TRBD2
V: TRBV5-1
J: TRBJ2-1
length: 17
DNA: TGCGCCAGCAGCTTGATCGGACTAGCGGGAGGGATGAATGAGCAGTTCTTC
CDR3: CASSLIGLAGGMNEQFF

size: few
D: .
V: TRBV6-5
J: TRBJ2-4
length: 14
DNA: TGTGCCAGCAGTTTAAGTCGAGCCAAAAACATTCAGTACTTC
CDR3: CASSLSRAKNIQYF